These 13 T cell receptor beta chains originate from one sample sequenced in a study of metastatic and nonmetastatic thyroid tumors. No treatment had been given to any patient before thyroid surgery. TCRdb reanalyzed the PCR reads via MiXCR. The profile shows 25,000 or so clones, approximately 24% of them singletons. Material: blood. The receptor set was obtained from a female donor with papillary thyroid cancer or a benign thyroid nodule (not recorded which). Some clones in this sample may be carry-over from other donors' samples.

V usage is TRBV6-4 and J usage is TRBJ1-1; 8 bases are a match to TRBD1. CDR1 and CDR2 from the germline V gene are MRHNA and SNTAGT. The CDR3 extends over 14 amino acids. V lost 6 bases and J lost 6; bases outside the gene matches: 9. The CDR3 here is CASSPGGTNAEAFF. CDR3 bases: TGTGCCAGCAGCCCAGGGGGCACAAACGCTGAAGCTTTCTTT.

The V gene is TRBV5-1, the J gene TRBJ2-2, with 9 bases aligning to TRBD2. V lost 4 bases and J lost 5; bases outside the gene matches: 6. Germline V gene data show CDR1 as SGHRS and CDR2 as YFSETQ. The CDR3 covers 15 residues. Here the CDR3 reads CASSPDLAGTGELFF. In DNA form, the CDR3 reads TGCGCCAGCAGCCCGGACCTAGCGGGGACCGGGGAGCTGTTTTTT.

This clone is medium-sized by share. CDR3 region: CASRTTATGELFF. CDR3 sequence (DNA): TGTGCCAGCAGAACAACAGCCACCGGGGAGCTGTTTTTT. The chain carries TRBV11-2 and TRBJ2-2; no clear D gene. CDR1 SGHAT and CDR2 FQNNGV come from the germline V gene. Trimming took off 6 bases at V and 4 bases at J, with 9 bases between the two ends. The CDR3 has 13 residues. Combining the CDR3 with reference TRBV11-2 and TRBJ2-2 gives the whole variable domain EAGVAQSPRYKIIEKRQSVAFWCNPISGHATLYWYQQILGQGPKLLIQFQNNGVVDDSQLPKDRFSAERLKGVDSTLKIQPAKLEDSAVYLCASRTTATGELFFGEGSRLTVL.

This clone was counted ten times or more. Sequence at one end of the junction differs from germline and may be a read error. The rearrangement links TRBV10-2 to TRBJ2-7, with TRBD1 matching over 8 bases. The CDR3 consists of 11 residues. Germline assignment: CDR1 WSHSY and CDR2 SAAADI. Here the CDR3 reads CASGDRGPTDF. The CDR3 nucleotides are TGCGCCAGCGGAGACAGGGGCCCAACGGACTTC.

This clone was detected ten times or more. The chain employs TRBV2 and TRBJ1-5; a possible D gene is TRBD1 (5 bases). The CDR3 is made up of 15 amino acids. V dropped 4 bases and J dropped 11 bases, with 21 bases sitting between them. Germline V CDR1 and CDR2: SNHLY, FYNNEI. CDR3 loop: CASSVGQAPLIAQHF. In DNA, the CDR3 is TGTGCCAGCAGTGTGGGGCAGGCACCCCTCATAGCCCAGCATTTT. Full variable domain (rest looked up from reference TRBV2 and TRBJ1-5): EPEVTQTPSHQVTQMGQEVILRCVPISNHLYFYWYRQILGQKVEFLVSFYNNEISEKSEIFDDQFSVERPDGSNFTLKIRSTKLEDSAMYFCASSVGQAPLIAQHFGDGTRLSIL.

This rearrangement joins TRBV15 to TRBJ2-7; D gene uncertain. The germline V gene has CDR1 LNHNV and CDR2 YYDKDF (reference sequence). V lost 0 bases, J lost 0 bases, and 12 bases lay in between. This CDR3 region has 16 residues. The CDR3 DNA is TGTGCCACCAGCAGAGATGTGGCAAGCAGCTCCTACGAGCAGTACTTC. It encodes CATSRDVASSSYEQYF.

The rearrangement joins TRBV20-1 to TRBJ2-1; no reliable D call. This CDR3 spans 16 amino acids. Germline-derived CDR1 and CDR2 are DFQATT and SNEGSKA (reference sequence). Trimming removed 1 base from V and 6 bases from J, with 19 bases in between. The CDR3 nucleotides read TGCAGTGCTAGAGTTAGTGGGTACAGCTCTATCAATGAGCAGTTCTTC. Encoded protein: CSARVSGYSSINEQFF.

CDR3 loop: CASSSLFYEQYF. Here the CDR3 DNA reads TGTGCCAGCAGCTCCCTTTTCTACGAGCAGTACTTC. The rearrangement uses TRBV7-9 and TRBJ2-7; no clear D. V was shortened by 4 bases and J by 3 bases, with 7 bases between the two germline ends. Germline CDR1 is SEHNR and CDR2 is FQNEAQ (reference sequence). There are 12 residues in the CDR3.

The sample holds many counts of this clone. The chain uses TRBV5-1 and TRBJ1-4; a weak D match, TRBD1 (5 bases). Germline lookup yields CDR1 SGHRS and CDR2 YFSETQ. Trimming removed 4 bases at V and 8 bases at J, with 21 bases between. The CDR3 covers 16 residues. The CDR3 reads CASSPGAGGTREKLFF. CDR3 DNA sequence: TGCGCCAGCAGCCCCGGGGCCGGGGGGACTCGAGAAAAACTGTTTTTT.

This clone was found many times. Compared with germline, one end of the junction differs, possibly owing to a read error. V is TRBV5-4 and J is TRBJ2-1; TRBD1 might be the D (6 bases). CDR3 size: 13 residues. Germline V gene lookup returns CDR1 SGHNT and CDR2 YYREEE (reference sequence). CDR3 protein: CASSARQDNAQFF. The CDR3 DNA follows: TGTGCCAGCAGCGCCCGACAGGACAATGCGCAGTTCTTC. Filled out from reference TRBV5-4 and TRBJ2-1, the complete variable domain reads ETGVTQSPTHLIKTRGQQVTLRCSSQSGHNTVSWYQQALGQGPQFIFQYYREEENGRGNFPPRFSGLQFPNYSSELNVNALELDDSALYLCASSARQDNAQFFGPGTRLTVL.

This clone turned up a few times. The DNA for the CDR3 is TGTGCCAGCTATCCGACAGCCGGCGGGTTTTACGAGCAGTACTTC. Translated: CASYPTAGGFYEQYF. The V call is TRBV27, the J call TRBJ2-7; D possibly uses TRBD1 or TRBD2 (5 bases each). Germline V CDR1 and CDR2: MNHEY, SMNVEV (reference sequence). V lost 8 bases, J lost 4 bases, and 21 bases lay in between. The CDR3 has 15 residues.

The chain recombines TRBV7-2 with TRBJ2-1; 9 nucleotides align to TRBD2. Germline trimming cut 4 bases from V and 8 bases from J; bases unmatched to any gene: 21. This CDR3 is 19 amino acids long. The germline gives CDR1 SGHTA, CDR2 FQGNSA. The CDR3 loop reads CASSYAQVLAGPTIYEQFF. The CDR3, as DNA: TGTGCCAGCAGCTACGCCCAGGTACTAGCGGGTCCCACAATATATGAGCAGTTCTTC.

The chain employs TRBV6-1 and TRBJ1-2; 7 bases fit TRBD1. With 4 bases clipped from V and 4 bases from J, the junction kept 3 bases outside the gene matches. Germline V gene lookup returns CDR1 MNHNS and CDR2 SASEGT. The CDR3 extends over 13 amino acids. CDR3 residues: CASSADRAYGYTF. CDR3 nucleotides: TGTGCCAGCAGTGCTGACAGGGCCTATGGCTACACCTTC.